The 23 T cell receptor beta chains below were found in one sample sequenced in a study of CD8 T cells in ankylosing spondylitis. Each CDR3 protein is one row after TCRdb ran MiXCR on the 5' RACE reads. The sample has around 300,000 distinct CDR3 sequences, around a tenth seen once; the top ten hold about a tenth. What was sequenced was blood, either unsorted or a sorted T cell fraction (not recorded which). The receptors stem from a female donor with ankylosing spondylitis or in good health (not recorded which).

In regard to this clonotype: One end of the junction fails to match germline, which may point to a read error. V usage is TRBV20-1 and J usage is TRBJ1-3; 7 nucleotides match TRBD1. The CDR3 is 14 amino acids. From germline, CDR1 is DFQATT and CDR2 SNEGSKA (reference sequence). The CDR3 DNA follows: TGCAGTGCTCTAAAGGGGGCGGGAGGAAACACCATACATTTT. It is translated as CSALKGAGGNTIHF.

The chain recombines TRBV20-1 with TRBJ2-1; D unclear. This CDR3 is built from 17 residues. Germline V gene data show CDR1 as DFQATT and CDR2 as SNEGSKA (reference sequence). The V end lost 0 bases, the J end lost 0 bases, and 15 bases lay between the germline ends. The CDR3 DNA follows: TGCAGTGCTAGAGATCCGGGCCCCCAACGCTCCTACAATGAGCAGTTCTTC. Protein sequence: CSARDPGPQRSYNEQFF.

The V and J genes are TRBV5-6 and TRBJ1-4, with D maybe TRBD1 (6 bases). The CDR3 runs to 15 residues. Germline V gene lookup returns CDR1 SGHDT and CDR2 YYEEEE. Trimming took off 4 bases at V and 10 bases at J, with 20 bases between the two ends. The CDR3 reads CASSQVRDIWGKLFF. CDR3 coding DNA: TGTGCCAGCAGCCAAGTCCGGGACATCTGGGGAAAACTGTTTTTT.

There are a few counts of this clonotype. V and J are TRBV20-1 and TRBJ2-5, with D perhaps given as TRBD1 or TRBD2 (6 bases each). Germline V gene data show CDR1 as DFQATT and CDR2 as SNEGSKA (reference sequence). This CDR3 comprises 14 residues. The V end lost 1 base, the J end lost 5 bases, and 14 bases lay between the germline ends. CDR3 protein: CSARGVGGPETQYF. The CDR3, as DNA: TGCAGTGCTAGAGGGGTTGGGGGGCCGGAGACCCAGTACTTC.

This sequence joins TRBV6-2 or TRBV6-3 and TRBJ1-1; D gene unclear. Germline V gene data show CDR1 as MNHEY and CDR2 as SVGEGT. This CDR3 region has 15 residues. Trimming took off 6 bases at V and 7 bases at J, with 21 bases between the two ends. The CDR3 DNA follows: TGTGCCAGCAGCCTCCCCGGGCCCTCTAATATTGAAGCTTTCTTT. Its protein is CASSLPGPSNIEAFF.

The rearrangement joins TRBV11-2 to TRBJ1-6, with D tentatively TRBD1 (6 bases). Between the trimmed V and J ends, which lost 1 base and 4 bases, there was a span of 26 bases. This CDR3 spans 21 amino acids. Germline V gene data show CDR1 as SGHAT and CDR2 as FQNNGV. CDR3 in DNA: TGTGCCAGCAGCTTAGGCCCCCAATCAGGACAGATCCTTCTTTATAATTCACCCCTCCACTTT. This codes for CASSLGPQSGQILLYNSPLHF. The full variable domain, rest sourced from reference TRBV11-2 and TRBJ1-6, is EAGVAQSPRYKIIEKRQSVAFWCNPISGHATLYWYQQILGQGPKLLIQFQNNGVVDDSQLPKDRFSAERLKGVDSTLKIQPAKLEDSAVYLCASSLGPQSGQILLYNSPLHFGNGTRLTVT.

The rearrangement uses TRBV25-1 and TRBJ2-7, with 7 bases fitting TRBD2. Germline loops: CDR1 MGHDK, CDR2 SYGVNS. The junction had 5 bases not matched to a gene; V was cut back by 10 bases and J by 5 bases. There are 11 residues in the CDR3. CDR3 sequence reads: CATCRGDEQYF. For the CDR3, the DNA is TGTGCCACCTGCCGGGGGGACGAGCAGTACTTC.

This clonotype occurred many times. V usage is TRBV20-1 and J usage is TRBJ2-2; 12 bases map to TRBD2. Germline CDR1 reads DFQATT; CDR2 reads SNEGSKA (reference sequence). J gave up 4 bases and V 6 bases, and 12 bases lay outside the gene matches. There are 17 residues in the CDR3. CDR3 in DNA: TGCAGTGCCAAGAGTCTGACTAGCGGGAGTGGCACCGGGGAGCTGTTTTTT. This sequence encodes CSAKSLTSGSGTGELFF.

There are many counts of this clonotype. The CDR3 protein is CSASIGNTGELFF. For the CDR3, the DNA is TGCAGTGCTAGCATTGGGAACACCGGGGAGCTGTTTTTT. The chain uses TRBV20-1 and TRBJ2-2, with no clear D. The CDR3 is 13 amino acids. V lost 3 bases and J lost 1, with 6 bases in between. Per germline, CDR1 DFQATT and CDR2 SNEGSKA (reference sequence).

This rearrangement joins TRBV5-1 to TRBJ2-1; tentative D call: TRBD1 (5 bases). The CDR3 extends over 16 amino acids. V shed 0 bases and J shed 5 bases, with 15 bases lying between them. The germline CDR1 and CDR2 sequences are SGHRS and YFSETQ. The CDR3 loop reads CASSLARVSLHNEQFF. The CDR3 bases are TGCGCCAGCAGCTTGGCCAGGGTGAGCCTCCACAATGAGCAGTTCTTC.

This clonotype showed up many times. V and J are TRBV28 and TRBJ2-7; D unresolved. The V end was cut by 2 bases, the J end by 3 bases, with 5 bases between. The CDR3 contains 12 residues. The germline CDR1 and CDR2 sequences are MDHEN and SYDVKM. The CDR3: CASSLSFYEQYF. CDR3 DNA sequence: TGTGCCAGCAGTTTAAGCTTCTACGAGCAGTACTTC. Full variable domain (missing parts from reference TRBV28 and TRBJ2-7): DVKVTQSSRYLVKRTGEKVFLECVQDMDHENMFWYRQDPGLGLRLIYFSYDVKMKEKGDIPEGYSVSREKKERFSLILESASTNQTSMYLCASSLSFYEQYFGPGTRLTVT.

In its sample, this clonotype was seen many times. The genes are TRBV11-2 and TRBJ2-7; D is undetermined. The germline V gene encodes CDR1 SGHAT and CDR2 FQNNGV. V was shortened by 5 bases and J by 3 bases, with 20 bases between the two germline ends. This CDR3 contains 16 residues. DNA for the CDR3: TGTGCCAGCAGCCCACCTTGGGGAACCGCCCTCTACGAGCAGTACTTC. Its protein is CASSPPWGTALYEQYF. Looking up the rest from reference TRBV11-2 and TRBJ2-7 gives the full variable domain: EAGVAQSPRYKIIEKRQSVAFWCNPISGHATLYWYQQILGQGPKLLIQFQNNGVVDDSQLPKDRFSAERLKGVDSTLKIQPAKLEDSAVYLCASSPPWGTALYEQYFGPGTRLTVT.

The chain recombines TRBV6-1 with TRBJ2-7; D might be TRBD1 (6 bases). V lost 6 bases to trimming and J lost 1 base, with 19 bases between them. The CDR3 contains 16 residues. Germline lookup yields CDR1 MNHNS and CDR2 SASEGT. The CDR3, as DNA: TGTGCCAGCAGCCCCAACTACGGGACACCTTCCTACGAGCAGTACTTC. Amino acid sequence: CASSPNYGTPSYEQYF.

At least ten counts were recorded for this clonotype. This sequence joins TRBV5-1 and TRBJ1-1; perhaps TRBD1 as D (5 bases). V lost 2 bases and J 4 bases, leaving 12 bases between the germline ends. Germline lookup yields CDR1 SGHRS and CDR2 YFSETQ. This CDR3 contains 14 residues. The CDR3 DNA sequence: TGCGCCAGCAGCTTATTCGGGAGGGGCACTGAAGCTTTCTTT. It codes for CASSLFGRGTEAFF.

This clonotype was seen a handful of times. V usage is TRBV5-1 and J usage is TRBJ1-1, with a weak D call TRBD1 (5 bases). CDR1 is SGHRS, CDR2 YFSETQ, per germline. CDR3 length equals 15 residues. V lost 0 bases to trimming and J lost 1 base, with 10 bases between them. CDR3 DNA: TGCGCCAGCAGCTTGGACAGGTGGGAGAACACTGAAGCTTTCTTT. Translated: CASSLDRWENTEAFF.

The chain combines TRBV30 with TRBJ2-1; TRBD2 aligns across 14 bases. Germline V CDR1 and CDR2: GTSNPN, SVGIG (reference sequence). The CDR3 has 15 residues. Unmatched junction bases numbered 3, after V lost 1 base and J lost 7 bases. CDR3 nucleotide sequence: TGTGCCTGGAGTGCCGGGACTAGCGGGAGTAATGAGCAGTTCTTC. Its translation is CAWSAGTSGSNEQFF.

Points on this clonotype: A junction boundary mismatches the germline segment, possibly from a read error. The rearrangement links TRBV19 to TRBJ2-1; 7 positions match TRBD2. CDR1 and CDR2 from the germline V gene are LNHDA and SQIVND (reference sequence). The CDR3 is made up of 14 amino acids. The CDR3 sequence is CASTEGGASDDQFF. The CDR3 DNA sequence: TGTGCCAGTACTGAGGGAGGGGCTAGCGATGACCAGTTCTTC.

This clonotype came up many times. J is TRBJ2-1 and V is TRBV5-1; 13 positions agree with TRBD2. Germline trimming cut 7 bases from V and 7 bases from J; bases unmatched to any gene: 11. The CDR3 is 16 residues long. CDR1 and CDR2 from the germline V gene are SGHRS and YFSETQ. The CDR3 loop is CASAGTSGAKGNEQFF. CDR3 sequence (DNA): TGCGCCAGCGCCGGGACTAGCGGGGCCAAGGGGAATGAGCAGTTCTTC.

This clonotype came up many times. The chain employs TRBV27 and TRBJ2-6; D call uncertain. V lost 9 bases and J lost 0, with 18 bases in between. Germline V lookup: CDR1 MNHEY, CDR2 SMNVEV (reference sequence). CDR3 length equals 17 residues. CDR3 protein: CASRGPSHFSGANVLTF. As DNA, the CDR3 is TGTGCCAGTCGCGGACCTTCCCATTTCTCTGGGGCCAACGTCCTGACTTTC.

Many counts were recorded for this clonotype. V usage is TRBV29-1 and J usage is TRBJ2-1; D remains unclear. V lost 7 bases and J lost 6, with 10 bases in between. The CDR3 length is 11 residues. Germline V lookup: CDR1 SQVTM, CDR2 ANQGSEA. CDR3 bases: TGCAGCGGGTGGACGTCCAATGAGCAGTTCTTC. Translated: CSGWTSNEQFF.

CDR3 loop: CASSQDGGRGHTEAFF. CDR3 coding DNA: TGTGCCAGCAGCCAAGATGGGGGCAGGGGGCACACTGAAGCTTTCTTT. The rearrangement uses TRBV3-1 and TRBJ1-1; 8 bases match TRBD1. The CDR3 is 16 residues long. V was clipped by 0 bases and J by 3 bases; unmatched bases: 6. Germline lookup yields CDR1 LGHDT and CDR2 YNNKEL (reference sequence).

This clonotype was recorded many times. V usage is TRBV12-3 or TRBV12-4 and J usage is TRBJ2-3, with unresolved D. CDR3 length: 12 residues. V was cut by 5 bases and J by 6 bases, with 9 bases left in between. This chain's CDR3 is CASSTRPDTQYF. In DNA, the CDR3 is TGTGCCAGCAGTACAAGACCGGATACGCAGTATTTT.

The genes are TRBV7-2 and TRBJ2-1, with 11 positions matching TRBD2. This CDR3 comprises 16 residues. Per germline, CDR1 SGHTA and CDR2 FQGNSA. J lost 5 bases, V lost 5 bases, and 8 bases had no gene match. The CDR3 bases are TGTGCCAGCAGCCCGGGGGGGACTAGCGGAAACAATGAGCAGTTCTTC. This gives the protein CASSPGGTSGNNEQFF.